The T cell receptor beta chain described here comes from a study of CD8+CD57+ T cells in acquired aplastic anemia. Study-wide context: Healthy donors had, on average, about 9.9 million reads for their CD4+ cells. Points from the study as a whole: Patients and controls shared 25 to 30 CD8+ CDR3 sequences, which appeared highly expressed in patients and within their immunodominant clones.

Of note for this clonotype: Its antigen remains unidentified.

According to the study, genomic DNA was the template for TCR beta VDJ and CDR3 profiling. TCRdb redid the calling of the reads with MiXCR, one entry per CDR3 protein. The table has some 130,000 distinct CDR3 sequences, 48% seen once. Trimming took off 2 bases at V and 4 bases at J, with 8 bases between the two ends. The CDR3 consists of 15 residues. Germline CDR1 KGHDR, CDR2 SFDVKD. V usage is TRBV24-1 and J usage is TRBJ2-6; D gene ambiguous. The sequencing input was sorted CD4+, CD8+, or CD8+CD57+ T cells (not recorded which) from PBMCs. The TCR originated in a human donor in good health, serving as a control. This CDR3 reads CATSDYVAGANVLTF. The CDR3 region has the DNA TGTGCCACCAGTGATTACGTCGCGGGGGCCAACGTCCTGACTTTC.